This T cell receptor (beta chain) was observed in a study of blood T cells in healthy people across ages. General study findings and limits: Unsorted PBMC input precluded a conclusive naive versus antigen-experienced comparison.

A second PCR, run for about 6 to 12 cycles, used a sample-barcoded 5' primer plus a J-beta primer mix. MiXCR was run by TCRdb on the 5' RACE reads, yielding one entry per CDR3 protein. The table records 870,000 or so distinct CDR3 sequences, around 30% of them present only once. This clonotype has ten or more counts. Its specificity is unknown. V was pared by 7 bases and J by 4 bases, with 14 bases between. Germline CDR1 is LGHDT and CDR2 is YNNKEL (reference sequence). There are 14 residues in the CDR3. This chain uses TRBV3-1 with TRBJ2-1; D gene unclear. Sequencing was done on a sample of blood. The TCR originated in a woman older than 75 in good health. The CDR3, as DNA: TGTGCCAGCAAGGGAAAGGGCTATTACAATGAGCAGTTCTTC. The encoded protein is CASKGKGYYNEQFF.